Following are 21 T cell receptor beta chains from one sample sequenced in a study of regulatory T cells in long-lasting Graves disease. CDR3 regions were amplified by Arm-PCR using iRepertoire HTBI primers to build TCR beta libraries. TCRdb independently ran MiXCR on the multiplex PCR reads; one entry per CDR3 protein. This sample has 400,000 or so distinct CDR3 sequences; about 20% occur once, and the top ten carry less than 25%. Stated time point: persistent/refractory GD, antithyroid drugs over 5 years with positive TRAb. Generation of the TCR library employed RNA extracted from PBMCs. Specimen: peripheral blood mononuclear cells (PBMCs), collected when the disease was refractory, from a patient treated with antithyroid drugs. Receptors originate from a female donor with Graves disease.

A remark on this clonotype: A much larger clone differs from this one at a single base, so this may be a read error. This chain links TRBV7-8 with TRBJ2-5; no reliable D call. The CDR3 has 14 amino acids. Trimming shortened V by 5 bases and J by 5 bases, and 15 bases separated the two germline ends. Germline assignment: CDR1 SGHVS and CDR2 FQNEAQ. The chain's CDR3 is CASSRNPMGETQYF. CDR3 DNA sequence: TGTGCCAGCAGCCGAAACCCCATGGGGGAGACCCAGTACTTC.

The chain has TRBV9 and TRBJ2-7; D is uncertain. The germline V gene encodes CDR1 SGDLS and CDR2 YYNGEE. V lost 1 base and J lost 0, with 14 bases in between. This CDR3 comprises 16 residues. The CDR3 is CASSVNRQVVSYEQYF. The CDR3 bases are TGTGCCAGCAGCGTAAATCGCCAGGTAGTCTCCTACGAGCAGTACTTC.

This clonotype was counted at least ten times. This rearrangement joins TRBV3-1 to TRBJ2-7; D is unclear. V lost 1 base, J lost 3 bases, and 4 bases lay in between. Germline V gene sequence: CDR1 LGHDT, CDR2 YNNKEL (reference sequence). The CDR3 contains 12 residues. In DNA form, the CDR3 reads TGTGCCAGCAGCCAAGGTATCTACGAGCAGTACTTC. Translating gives CASSQGIYEQYF.

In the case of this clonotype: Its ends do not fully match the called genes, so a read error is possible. The CDR3 loop is CTSSQAGLAYEQYF. In DNA, the CDR3 is TGTACCAGCAGCCAAGCGGGACTAGCGTACGAGCAGTACTTC. The rearrangement links TRBV3-1 to TRBJ2-7; TRBD2 matches at 10 bases. The CDR3 runs to 14 residues. The V gene's germline CDR1 is LGHDT and CDR2 YNNKEL (reference sequence).

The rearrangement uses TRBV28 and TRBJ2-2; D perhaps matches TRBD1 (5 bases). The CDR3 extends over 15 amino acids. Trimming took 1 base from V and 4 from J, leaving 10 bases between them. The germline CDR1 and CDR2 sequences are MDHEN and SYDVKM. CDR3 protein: CASSLSPGRTGELFF. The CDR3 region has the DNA TGTGCCAGCAGTTTATCCCCAGGGCGCACCGGGGAGCTGTTTTTT. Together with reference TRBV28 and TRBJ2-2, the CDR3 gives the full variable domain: DVKVTQSSRYLVKRTGEKVFLECVQDMDHENMFWYRQDPGLGLRLIYFSYDVKMKEKGDIPEGYSVSREKKERFSLILESASTNQTSMYLCASSLSPGRTGELFFGEGSRLTVL.

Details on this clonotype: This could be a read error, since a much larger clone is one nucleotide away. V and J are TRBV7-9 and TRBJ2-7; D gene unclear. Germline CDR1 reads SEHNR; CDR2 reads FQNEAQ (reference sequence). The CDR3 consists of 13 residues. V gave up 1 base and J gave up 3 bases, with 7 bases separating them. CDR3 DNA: TGTGCCAGCAGCTTAGTGATCGACTACGAGCAGTACTTC. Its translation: CASSLVIDYEQYF.

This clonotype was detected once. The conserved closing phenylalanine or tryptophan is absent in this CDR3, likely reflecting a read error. CDR3: CASSPPREKLFL. CDR3 sequence (DNA): TGTGCCAGCAGTCCACCAAGGGAAAAACTGTTTCTT. The rearrangement joins TRBV28 to TRBJ1-4; D is unresolved. CDR1 is MDHEN, CDR2 SYDVKM, per germline. V was cut by 5 bases and J by 8 bases, with 9 bases left in between. The CDR3 runs 12 residues.

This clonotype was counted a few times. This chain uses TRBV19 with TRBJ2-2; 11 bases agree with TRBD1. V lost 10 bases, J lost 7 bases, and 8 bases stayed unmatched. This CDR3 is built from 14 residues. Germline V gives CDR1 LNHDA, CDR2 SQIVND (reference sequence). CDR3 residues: CATEDRGQSGELFF. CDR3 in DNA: TGTGCCACGGAGGACAGGGGGCAAAGCGGGGAGCTGTTTTTT.

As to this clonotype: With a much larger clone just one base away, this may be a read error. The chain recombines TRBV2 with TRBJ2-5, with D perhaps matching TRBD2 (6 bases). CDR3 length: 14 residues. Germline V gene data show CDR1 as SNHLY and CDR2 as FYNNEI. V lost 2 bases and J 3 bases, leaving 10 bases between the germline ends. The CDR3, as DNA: TGTGCCAGCAGTGAATTGGGCGGGAAAGAGACCCAGTACTTC. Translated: CASSELGGKETQYF.

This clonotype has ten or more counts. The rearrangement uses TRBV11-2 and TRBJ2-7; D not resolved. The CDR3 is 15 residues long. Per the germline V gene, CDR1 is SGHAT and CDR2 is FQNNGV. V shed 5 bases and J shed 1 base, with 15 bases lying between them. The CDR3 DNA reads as TGTGCCAGCAGCCCAGGTGAGAGGATTTCCTACGAGCAGTACTTC. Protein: CASSPGERISYEQYF. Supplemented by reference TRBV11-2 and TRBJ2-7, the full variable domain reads EAGVAQSPRYKIIEKRQSVAFWCNPISGHATLYWYQQILGQGPKLLIQFQNNGVVDDSQLPKDRFSAERLKGVDSTLKIQPAKLEDSAVYLCASSPGERISYEQYFGPGTRLTVT.

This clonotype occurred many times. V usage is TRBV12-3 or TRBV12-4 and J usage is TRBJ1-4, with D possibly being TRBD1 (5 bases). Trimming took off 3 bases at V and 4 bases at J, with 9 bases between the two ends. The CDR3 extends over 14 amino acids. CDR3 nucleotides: TGTGCCAGCAGTTTCTCAGGGATTAATGAAAAACTGTTTTTT. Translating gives CASSFSGINEKLFF.

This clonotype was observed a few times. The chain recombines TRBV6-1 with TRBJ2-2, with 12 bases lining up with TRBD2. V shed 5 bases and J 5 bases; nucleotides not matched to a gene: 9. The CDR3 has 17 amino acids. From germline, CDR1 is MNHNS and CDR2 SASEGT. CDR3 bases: TGTGCCAGCAGTCCTACCCGGACTAGCGGGACAACCGGGGAGCTGTTTTTT. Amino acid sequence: CASSPTRTSGTTGELFF.

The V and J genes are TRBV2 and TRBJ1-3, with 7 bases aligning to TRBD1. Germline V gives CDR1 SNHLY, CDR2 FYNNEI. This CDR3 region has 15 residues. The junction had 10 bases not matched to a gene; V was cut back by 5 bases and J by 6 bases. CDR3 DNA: TGTGCCAGCAGTACAACACAGGGGATTGAAAACACCATATATTTT. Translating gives CASSTTQGIENTIYF. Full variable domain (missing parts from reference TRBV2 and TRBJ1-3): EPEVTQTPSHQVTQMGQEVILRCVPISNHLYFYWYRQILGQKVEFLVSFYNNEISEKSEIFDDQFSVERPDGSNFTLKIRSTKLEDSAMYFCASSTTQGIENTIYFGEGSWLTVV.

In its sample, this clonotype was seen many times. As DNA, the CDR3 is TGTGCCAGTACAGGGCGCACCGGGGAGCTGTTTTTT. Translated: CASTGRTGELFF. The chain links TRBV6-1 to TRBJ2-2; possible D gene TRBD1, 6 bases. Between the trimmed V and J ends, which lost 9 bases and 4 bases, there was a span of 9 bases. Germline CDR1 MNHNS, CDR2 SASEGT. The CDR3 covers 12 residues.

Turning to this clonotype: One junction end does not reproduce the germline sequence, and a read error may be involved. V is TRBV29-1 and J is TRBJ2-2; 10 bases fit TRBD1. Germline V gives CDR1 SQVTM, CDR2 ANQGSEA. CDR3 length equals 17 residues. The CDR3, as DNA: TGCAGCGTTGAATTTGGGCGGGACAGGGGACTCACCGGAGAGCTGTTTTTT. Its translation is CSVEFGRDRGLTGELFF.

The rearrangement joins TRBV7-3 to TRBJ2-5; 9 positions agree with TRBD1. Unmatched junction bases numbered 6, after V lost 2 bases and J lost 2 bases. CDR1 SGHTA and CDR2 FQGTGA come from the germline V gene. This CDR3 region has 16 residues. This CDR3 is CASSLGSGTGQETQYF. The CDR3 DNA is TGTGCCAGCAGCTTAGGATCGGGGACAGGGCAAGAGACCCAGTACTTC.

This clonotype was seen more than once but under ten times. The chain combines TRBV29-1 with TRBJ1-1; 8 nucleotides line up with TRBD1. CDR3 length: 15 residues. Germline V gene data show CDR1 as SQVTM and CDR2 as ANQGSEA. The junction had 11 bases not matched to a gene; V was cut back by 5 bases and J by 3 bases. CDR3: CSVHIQGAWDTEAFF. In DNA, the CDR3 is TGCAGCGTTCATATCCAGGGGGCGTGGGACACTGAAGCTTTCTTT.

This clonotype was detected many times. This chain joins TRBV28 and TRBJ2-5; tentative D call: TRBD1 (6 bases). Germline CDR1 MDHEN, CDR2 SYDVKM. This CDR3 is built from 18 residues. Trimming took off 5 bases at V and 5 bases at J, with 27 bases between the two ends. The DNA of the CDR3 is TGTGCCAGCAGTCCGAAAACCGAGTACAGGGCTAGGACGGAGACCCAGTACTTC. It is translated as CASSPKTEYRARTETQYF.

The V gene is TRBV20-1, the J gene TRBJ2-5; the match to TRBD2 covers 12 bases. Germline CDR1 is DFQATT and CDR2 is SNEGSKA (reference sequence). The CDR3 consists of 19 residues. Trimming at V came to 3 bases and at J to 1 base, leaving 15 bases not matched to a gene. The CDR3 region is CSASERGTSGRGFQETQYF. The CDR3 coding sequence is TGCAGTGCTAGCGAGCGAGGGACTAGCGGGCGGGGGTTCCAAGAGACCCAGTACTTC.

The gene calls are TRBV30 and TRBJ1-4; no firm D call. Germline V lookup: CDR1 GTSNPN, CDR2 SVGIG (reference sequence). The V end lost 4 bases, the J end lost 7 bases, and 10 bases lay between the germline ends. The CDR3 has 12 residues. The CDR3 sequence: CAWTPRGEKLFF. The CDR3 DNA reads TGTGCCTGGACCCCCCGGGGTGAAAAACTGTTTTTT.

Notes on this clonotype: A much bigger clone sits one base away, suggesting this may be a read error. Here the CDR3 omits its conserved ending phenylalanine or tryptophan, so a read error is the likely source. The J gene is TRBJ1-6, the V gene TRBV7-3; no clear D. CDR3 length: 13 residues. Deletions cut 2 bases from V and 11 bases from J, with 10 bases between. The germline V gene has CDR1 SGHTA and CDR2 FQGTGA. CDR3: CASSLDGSPPLHL. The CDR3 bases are TGTGCCAGCAGCTTAGATGGGTCACCACCCCTCCACCTT.